This T cell receptor beta chain was captured by sequencing in a study of T-cell memory formation after mild COVID-19 (dated by TCRdb to about 2021). Notes on the research overall: TCR sequence clusters from the two donors were largely donor specific. In two donors, T-cell clones that expanded and contracted after mild COVID-19 were followed by sequencing TCRalpha and TCRbeta repertoires longitudinally. Two young, previously healthy adult volunteers made up the cohort, one male and one female. The research as a whole found: Whether the second-wave clones peaking on day 37 were SARS-CoV-2 specific was not confirmed. Only two mild cases were covered in the study, and larger cohorts including severe cases with pre-infection samples were considered necessary. Some responding clones were detected in pre-infection memory, suggesting pre-existing cross-reactive memory T cells joined the SARS-CoV-2 response. Contracting CD4+ clones were located mainly in the CM and EM memory subsets, whereas CD8+ clones were found to be enriched in EMRA. Clones contracting from day 15 to 85 had balanced CD4/CD8 phenotypes, while a second wave expanding from day 15 to 37 was biased towards CD4+.

In its sample, this clonotype was seen a few times. Its binding antigen is unknown. Base qualities were left out, and no much larger clone turns up one base away. Ficoll-Paque density gradient centrifugation was used to isolate PBMCs. The sequencing machine was an Illumina NovaSeq 6000. TCRalpha and TCRbeta cDNA libraries were built by 5'RACE with constant-segment primers, adding sample barcodes and unique molecular identifiers. Trizol reagent was used to extract RNA from every sample. The libraries were amplified in two PCR steps, and the second step added a second sample barcode and Illumina TruSeq adapters. Libraries were sequenced on an Illumina NovaSeq with 2 x 150 bp paired-end reads. In the original analysis: With migec v1.2.7, reads were demultiplexed and then collapsed into UMI-guided consensus sequences. With mixcr v2.1.11, UMI consensuses were aligned to TRA and TRB V and J templates and assembled into clonotypes. Expanded or contracted clonotypes were those called significant by both edgeR and NoisET, with noise models trained on biological replicates. For edgeR calls, the thresholds were a false discovery rate-adjusted p below 0.01 and a log2 fold-change of 1. PCA with hierarchical clustering of max-normalized trajectories of the 1000 most abundant clonotypes was used as exploratory dynamics analysis. Separately sequenced CD4+ and CD8+ repertoires were used to assign the CD4 or CD8 phenotype of responding clones. TCRdb itself trimmed the public reads at Q25 with fastp, ran MiXCR and retained productive beta chains. Identical CDR3 protein sequences are pooled into one entry, listed with their most common genes and DNA. The V and J calls, along with clone size, are taken from TCRdb and not from the paper's own processing. The sample records over 350,000 distinct CDR3 sequences, roughly 24% of which are singletons. The ten largest clones add up to around 9.5% of the sample.

The source material was PBMCs or a T cell subset sorted from them (not recorded which). The receptor was derived from an adult woman who had mild COVID-19 (a few samples of this study predate the infection). The sample titles of this study are shuffled in the database, so cell type and time point are left out; the donor was told from shared clones.

The sequenced DNA is TGCAGCGTTGAAGTCGGTAATAGCGAGGACTACAATGAGCAGTTCTTC. It encodes CSVEVGNSEDYNEQFF. The chain uses TRBV29-1 and TRBJ2-1, with a tentative D gene TRBD2 over 5 matching bases. Including the terminal cysteine and phenylalanine, the CDR3 comprises 16 residues. The entry retains the CDR3 DNA only, 48 bases that are in frame from base 1. CDR1 and CDR2, looked up from the germline V gene, are SQVTM and ANQGSEA. The junction carries 16 bases between V and J, which are trimmed by 1 base and 3 bases respectively.